This TCR beta chain was observed in a study of long-term antiretroviral therapy in people with HIV. This clone was recorded once. Version v3.0 of the immunoSEQ assay ran at survey level. Libraries were prepared by immunoSEQ multiplex PCR; TCRdb keeps only in-frame clonotypes and omits some of them. Among about 48,000 clones listed, about 81% were seen once. The sequencing used unsorted PBMCs, collected 0.8 years after starting antiretroviral therapy. The sequence derives from a woman aged 18 to 35 with HIV.

Written as DNA, the CDR3 is TGTGCCAGCAGTGAAAGGGCGACAGGGGCTCAAGGGGCCAACGTCCTGACTTTC. Encoded protein: CASSERATGAQGANVLTF. The chain carries TRBV6-1 and TRBJ2-6; TRBD1 agrees at 8 bases. The V gene end was trimmed by 2 bases and the J gene end by 4 bases; junction bases not matched to a gene: 10. The germline V gene has CDR1 MNHNS and CDR2 SASEGT. The CDR3 covers 18 residues.